These T cell receptor beta chains were read from a single sample in a study of cytomegalovirus exposure and HLA in healthy donors. Here immunoSEQ multiplex PCR was the method, and the copy in TCRdb shows in-frame clones only, minus some. There are 90,000 to 150,000 clones in the sample; less than 75% occur only once, and around 4.1% lies in the top ten. Sequencing was performed on PBMCs. The receptor source for this set is a woman in her thirties or forties in good health and CMV-seronegative. CDR3s include the opening cysteine and the closing phenylalanine or tryptophan. The order of the fields is D gene, V gene, clone size, J gene, CDR3 DNA, CDR3 protein. The D gene is left open where the match is weak. Only some rows state a clone size, as once, few, many or a class for expanded clones.

>TRBD1|TRBV27|-|TRBJ2-7
TGTGCCAGCAGTCCCGGGACAGGGGGTTACGAGCAGTACTTC
CASSPGTGGYEQYF
>-|TRBV5-4|-|TRBJ2-3
TGTGCCAGCAGCTTAGTAGGCACAGATACGCAGTATTTT
CASSLVGTDTQYF
>-|TRBV6-6|few|TRBJ2-7
TGTGCCAGCAGTTACGGGGGCGCGACCTCCTACGAGCAGTACTTC
CASSYGGATSYEQYF
>-|TRBV6-5|once|TRBJ2-3
TGTGCCAGCGGCTGGACAGATACGCAGTATTTT
CASGWTDTQYF
>TRBD1|TRBV2|-|TRBJ2-6
TGTGCCAGCAGCCGGGACAGGGGCGTCGGGGCCAACGTCCTGACTTTC
CASSRDRGVGANVLTF
>TRBD2|TRBV7-8|-|TRBJ2-5
TGTGCCAGCAGCTTACCTAGCGGGGGGGGAGAGACCCAGTACTTC
CASSLPSGGGETQYF
>-|TRBV9|-|TRBJ2-1
TGTGCCAGCTCACTAAACGGCAATGAGCAGTTCTTC
CASSLNGNEQFF
>TRBD1|TRBV7-8|-|TRBJ2-7
TGTGCCAGCAGCCTGTCCGGGACAGGGTCCTACGAGCAGTACTTC
CASSLSGTGSYEQYF
>-|TRBV4-1|-|TRBJ2-1
TGCGCCAGCAGCCAAGATCCCCAAAAACTTGACGGGAGCTCCTACAATGAGCAGTTCTTC
CASSQDPQKLDGSSYNEQFF
>-|TRBV7-9|-|TRBJ1-4
TGTGCCAGCAGCTGGAGGGGGGGACGACTTAATGAAAAACTGTTTTTT
CASSWRGGRLNEKLFF
>-|TRBV6-5|-|TRBJ1-1
TGTGCCAGCAACAGCCCGCGGGCTGAAGCTTTCTTT
CASNSPRAEAFF
>-|TRBV10-2|-|TRBJ1-1
TGCGCCAGCATGGGCCCAGATCCCGCCACTGAAGCTTTCTTT
CASMGPDPATEAFF
>-|TRBV6-1|-|TRBJ2-5
TGTGCCAGCAGCGATACACAAGAGACCCAGTACTTC
CASSDTQETQYF
>-|TRBV9|-|TRBJ2-3
TGTGCCAGCAAGGGGGGGACCACAGATACGCAGTATTTT
CASKGGTTDTQYF
>TRBD2|TRBV7-2|-|TRBJ2-1
TGTGCCAGCAGCTCCGGGAGGGCCACTGAGCAGTTCTTC
CASSSGRATEQFF